Here is one T cell receptor beta chain with its context. Preparation of the TCRbeta library was carried out with unique molecular identifiers. TCRdb called the PCR reads again in MiXCR, with one record for every CDR3 protein. The table has roughly 500,000 distinct CDR3 sequences, 32% seen once. Germline V gene lookup returns CDR1 SQVTM and CDR2 ANQGSEA. V lost 7 bases and J lost 4, with 16 bases in between. This CDR3 comprises 13 residues. The sample belongs to a study of T-cell reconstitution after alpha-beta-depleted transplantation in children. Here the sequenced sample was PBMCs from the stem cell graft donor, taken from the stem cell graft. The chain carries TRBV29-1 and TRBJ1-2, with D uncertain. This clonotype was sampled from a human donor who donated a stem cell graft to a child with aplastic anemia. This CDR3 is CSAARGNGYGYTF. Here the CDR3 DNA reads TGCAGCGCCGCCCGGGGAAACGGCTATGGCTACACCTTC.